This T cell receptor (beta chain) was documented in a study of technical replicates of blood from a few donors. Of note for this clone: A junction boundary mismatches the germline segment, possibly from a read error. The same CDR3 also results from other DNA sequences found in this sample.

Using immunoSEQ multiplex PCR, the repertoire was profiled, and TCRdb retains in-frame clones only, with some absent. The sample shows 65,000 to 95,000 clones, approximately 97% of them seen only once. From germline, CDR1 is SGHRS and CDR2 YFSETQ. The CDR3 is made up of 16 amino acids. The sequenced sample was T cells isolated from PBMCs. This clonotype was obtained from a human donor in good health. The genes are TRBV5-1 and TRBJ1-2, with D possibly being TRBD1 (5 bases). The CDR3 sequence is CASSLDNRSTYYGYTF. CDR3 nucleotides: TGCGCTAGCAGCTTGGACAACAGGTCCACCTACTATGGCTACACCTTC.